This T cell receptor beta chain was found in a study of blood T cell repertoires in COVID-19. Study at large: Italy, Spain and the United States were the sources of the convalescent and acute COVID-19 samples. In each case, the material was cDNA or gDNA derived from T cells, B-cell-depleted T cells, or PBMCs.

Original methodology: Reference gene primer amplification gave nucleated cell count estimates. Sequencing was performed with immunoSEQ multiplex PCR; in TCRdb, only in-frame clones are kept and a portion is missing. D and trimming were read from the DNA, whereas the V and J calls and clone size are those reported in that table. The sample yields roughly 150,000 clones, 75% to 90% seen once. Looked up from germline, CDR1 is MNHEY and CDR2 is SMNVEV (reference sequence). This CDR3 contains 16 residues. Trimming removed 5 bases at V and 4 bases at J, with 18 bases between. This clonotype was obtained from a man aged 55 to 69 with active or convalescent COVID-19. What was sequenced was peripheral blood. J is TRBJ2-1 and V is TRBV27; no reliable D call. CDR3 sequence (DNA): TGTGCCAGCAGTACAAAGGTGCCAGGTGTGTACAATGAGCAGTTCTTC. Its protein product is CASSTKVPGVYNEQFF.